The subject of this entry is one T cell receptor beta chain. Its specificity is unknown. This specimen belongs to a study of shared clonotypes between healthy human individuals. Adult Caucasians living in Nashville, Tennessee made up all of the donors. In the original processing: With immunoSEQ giving junction-only sequences and no quality scores, filtering differed. Repertoires were generated with immunoSEQ multiplex PCR, while TCRdb's copy carries only in-frame clones and drops some. D and trimming come from the DNA, and the V and J calls and clone size come from that table. The table has about 710,000 clones, over 60% seen once; the top ten hold more than 1.5%. Study conclusions and caveats: Generation probability values for non-shared clonotypes were lower than those for clonotypes shared by all four donors. Rarefaction demonstrated incomplete sorted-subset sequencing despite large depth.

This CDR3 contains 14 residues. Germline-derived CDR1 and CDR2 are SGHRS and YFSETQ. Trimming pared 0 bases from V and 0 bases from J, leaving 7 bases between. The TCR sequence derives from a woman in her twenties or thirties in good health. Sequencing used memory CD4+ T cells sorted from blood. Indicated subset: CD45RA-negative fraction. The chain has TRBV5-1 and TRBJ2-7; no definite D call. The CDR3 DNA reads TGCGCCAGCAGCTTGGACACGAGCTCCTACGAGCAGTACTTC. It yields the protein CASSLDTSSYEQYF.